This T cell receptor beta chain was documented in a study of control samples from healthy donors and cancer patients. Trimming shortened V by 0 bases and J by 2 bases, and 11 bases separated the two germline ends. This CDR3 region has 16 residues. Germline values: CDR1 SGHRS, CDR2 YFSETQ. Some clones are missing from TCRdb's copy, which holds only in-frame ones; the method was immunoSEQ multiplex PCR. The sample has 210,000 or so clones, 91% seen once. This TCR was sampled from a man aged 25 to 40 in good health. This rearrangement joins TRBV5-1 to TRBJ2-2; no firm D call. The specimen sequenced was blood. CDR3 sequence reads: CASSLAVTRNTGELFF. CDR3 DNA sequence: TGCGCCAGCAGCTTGGCTGTGACCAGAAACACCGGGGAGCTGTTTTTT.